This TCR beta chain was found in a study of cytomegalovirus exposure and HLA in healthy donors. Study results and caveats: According to the study, 150 to 200 TCR beta chains were cytomegalovirus-associated. Sequence variants that were highly shared formed a cluster that was likely a sequencing artifact. Analysis was carried out at a later point, and it linked a missense DCLRE1C variant to TCR beta V- and J-gene trimming. Several of the most significant clusters appeared linked to common viral pathogens, based on a later analysis.

PCR was performed using 60 Vbeta and 13 Jbeta primers. Assay used: immunoSEQ multiplex PCR; TCRdb lists only in-frame clones, some missing. The sample shows some 150,000 clones, around three quarters of them seen only once. Trimming took off 4 bases at V and 2 bases at J, with 16 bases between the two ends. From germline, CDR1 is SGHDT and CDR2 YYEEEE. This CDR3 spans 15 amino acids. This clone appeared a single time. Antigen unknown. The V call is TRBV5-6, the J call TRBJ2-7, with D tentatively TRBD1 (6 bases). The sequence was collected from a woman aged 25 to 39 in good health and CMV-seronegative. The sample taken for sequencing was PBMCs. CDR3 region: CASSPLFQGTYEQYF. DNA of the CDR3: TGTGCCAGCAGCCCCCTGTTTCAGGGGACCTACGAGCAGTACTTC. The variable domain in full, with the rest retrieved from reference TRBV5-6 and TRBJ2-7, is DAGVTQSPTHLIKTRGQQVTLRCSPKSGHDTVSWYQQALGQGPQFIFQYYEEEERQRGNFPDRFSGHQFPNYSSELNVNALLLGDSALYLCASSPLFQGTYEQYFGPGTRLTVT.